This paragraph reports one T cell receptor (beta chain). Its recognized antigen is unknown. The sample holds no much larger clone one base away, and base qualities are not on file. V is cut by 3 bases and J by 2 bases, and the space between the germline ends is 10 bases. The cysteine opens and the phenylalanine closes a CDR3 of 14 amino acids. Only the CDR3 DNA is retained, 42 bases long and in frame from the first base. CDR1 and CDR2, looked up from the germline V gene (reference sequence), are LNHDA and SQIVND. This entry is derived from a study of CD8+CD57+ T cells in acquired aplastic anemia (dated by TCRdb to 2017 to 2018). As for the study more broadly: Extracted DNA from sorted CD4+ and CD8+ cells averaged around 3.5 ug, ranging from roughly 0.2 to 30 ug. CD8+CD57+ expansion was defined as a frequency above the mean frequency observed in healthy subjects. Beyond this particular receptor, the publication reports: Patients and healthy controls showed no significant difference in CD8+ Simpson's diversity (P=0.060). Around 27 CD8+ CDR3 sequences were found to be shared between patients and controls, but these sequences appeared to be highly expressed in patients and within the immunodominant clones of the patients.

Genomic DNA was used as template for profiling of TCR beta VDJ combinations and CDR3 sequences. TCR repertoire sequencing was run on an Illumina HiSeq 2000. The original pipeline was this. Repertoire assessment relied on Simpson's diversity index, CDR3 size and DJ length profiles, and TRBV/TRBJ rearrangement plots. The immunodominant clone was defined as the most abundant DNA sequence in deep sequencing data. CDR3 amino acid sequences were screened for sharing across subjects and were compared with published repertoires and the VDJdb database. The public reads were reprocessed in TCRdb via fastp at Q25 and MiXCR, keeping in-frame beta chains. Entries that share a CDR3 protein sequence are merged under the most common genes and DNA. The V and J calls were determined by TCRdb, not by the authors. Here the sample has about 260,000 distinct CDR3 sequences; about 80% occur a single time. The ten biggest clones cover about 41% of the sample.

Patients chosen for sequencing had shown expansion of CD8+CD57+ cells by flow cytometry. Severe acquired aplastic anemia was diagnosed in all patients according to International Study of Aplastic Anemia and Agranulocytosis and Camitta criteria. No patient had received any therapy when blood was sampled. TCR repertoires of sorted CD4+ and CD8+ blood T cells from severe aplastic anemia patients and healthy subjects were deep-sequenced in the study. Patients were enrolled under clinicaltrials.gov protocols 00001620, 01623167, 00001397, 00071045, 00081523 and 00961064 in the USA. Ficoll-Paque density gradient centrifugation was used to isolate peripheral blood mononuclear cells. Before DNA was extracted, CD4+ and CD8+ T cells were sorted using either FACS or magnetic beads.

The chain is assembled from TRBV19 and TRBJ2-5, with the D gene not confidently named. The sample consisted of sorted CD4+, CD8+, or CD8+CD57+ T cells (not recorded which) from PBMCs. The TCR was taken from a human donor with aplastic anemia. CDR3 loop: CASSILGKQETQYF. The nucleotide sequence reads as follows: TGTGCCAGTAGTATTCTCGGCAAGCAAGAGACCCAGTACTTC.